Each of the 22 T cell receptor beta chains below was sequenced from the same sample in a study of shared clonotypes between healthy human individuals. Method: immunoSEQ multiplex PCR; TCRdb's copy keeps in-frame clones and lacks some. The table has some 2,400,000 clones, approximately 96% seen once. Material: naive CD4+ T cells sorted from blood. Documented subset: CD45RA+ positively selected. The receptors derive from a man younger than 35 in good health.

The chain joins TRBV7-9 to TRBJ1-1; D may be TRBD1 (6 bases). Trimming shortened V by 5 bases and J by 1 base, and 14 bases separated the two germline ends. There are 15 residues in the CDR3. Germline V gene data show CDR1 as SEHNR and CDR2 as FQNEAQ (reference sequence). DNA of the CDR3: TGTGCCAGCAGCACTGCCGGGACACGGAACACTGAAGCTTTCTTT. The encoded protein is CASSTAGTRNTEAFF.

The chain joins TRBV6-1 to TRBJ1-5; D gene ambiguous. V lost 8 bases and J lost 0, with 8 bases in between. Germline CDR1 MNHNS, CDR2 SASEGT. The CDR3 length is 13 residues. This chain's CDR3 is CASDTTSNQPQHF. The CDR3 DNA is TGTGCCAGCGACACTACTAGCAATCAGCCCCAGCATTTT.

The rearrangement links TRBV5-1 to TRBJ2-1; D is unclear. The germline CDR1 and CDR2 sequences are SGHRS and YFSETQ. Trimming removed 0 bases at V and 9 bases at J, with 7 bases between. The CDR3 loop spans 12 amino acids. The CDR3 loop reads CASSLVEREQFF. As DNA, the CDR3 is TGCGCCAGCAGCTTGGTAGAGCGTGAGCAGTTCTTC.

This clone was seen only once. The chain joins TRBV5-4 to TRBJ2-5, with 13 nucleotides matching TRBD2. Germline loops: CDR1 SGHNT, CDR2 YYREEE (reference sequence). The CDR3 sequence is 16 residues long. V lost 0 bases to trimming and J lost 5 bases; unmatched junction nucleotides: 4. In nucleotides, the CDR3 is TGTGCCAGCAGCTTGGCGCCGGGACTAGCGGGGGAGACCCAGTACTTC. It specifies CASSLAPGLAGETQYF.

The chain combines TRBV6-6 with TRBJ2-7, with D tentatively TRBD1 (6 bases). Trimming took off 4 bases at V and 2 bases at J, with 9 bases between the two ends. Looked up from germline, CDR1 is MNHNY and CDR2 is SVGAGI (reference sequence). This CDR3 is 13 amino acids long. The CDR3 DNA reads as TGTGCCAGCAGTTCTACAGGGACCTACGAGCAGTACTTC. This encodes CASSSTGTYEQYF.

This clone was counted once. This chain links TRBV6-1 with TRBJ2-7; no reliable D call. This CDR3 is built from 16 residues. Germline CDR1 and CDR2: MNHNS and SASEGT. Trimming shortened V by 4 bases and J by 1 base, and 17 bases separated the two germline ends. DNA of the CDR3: TGTGCCAGCAGTGTAAAGACCGGGTCCGCTTCCTACGAGCAGTACTTC. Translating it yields CASSVKTGSASYEQYF.

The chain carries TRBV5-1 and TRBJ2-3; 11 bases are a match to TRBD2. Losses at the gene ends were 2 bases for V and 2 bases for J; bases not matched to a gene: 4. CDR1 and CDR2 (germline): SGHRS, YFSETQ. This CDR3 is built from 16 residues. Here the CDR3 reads CASSFGTSGYTDTQYF. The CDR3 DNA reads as TGCGCCAGCAGCTTCGGGACTAGCGGCTACACAGATACGCAGTATTTT.

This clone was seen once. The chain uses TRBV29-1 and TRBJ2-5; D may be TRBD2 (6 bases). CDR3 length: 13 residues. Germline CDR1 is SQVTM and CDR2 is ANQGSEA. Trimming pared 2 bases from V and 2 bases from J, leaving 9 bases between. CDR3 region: CSVEMGRQETQYF. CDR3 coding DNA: TGCAGCGTTGAAATGGGGAGGCAAGAGACCCAGTACTTC.

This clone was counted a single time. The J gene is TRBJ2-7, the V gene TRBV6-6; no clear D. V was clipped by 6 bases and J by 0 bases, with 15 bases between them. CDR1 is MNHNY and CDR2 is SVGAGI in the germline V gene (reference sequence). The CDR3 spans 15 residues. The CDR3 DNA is TGTGCCAGCAGACATCAAACGGGCGCCTCCTACGAGCAGTACTTC. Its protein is CASRHQTGASYEQYF.

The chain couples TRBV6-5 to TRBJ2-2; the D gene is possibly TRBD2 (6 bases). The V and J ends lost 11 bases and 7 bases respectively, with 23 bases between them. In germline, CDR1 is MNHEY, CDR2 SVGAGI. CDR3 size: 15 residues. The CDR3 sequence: CAVAVSGGVGGELFF. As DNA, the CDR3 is TGTGCCGTAGCAGTGAGCGGAGGGGTGGGCGGGGAGCTGTTTTTT.

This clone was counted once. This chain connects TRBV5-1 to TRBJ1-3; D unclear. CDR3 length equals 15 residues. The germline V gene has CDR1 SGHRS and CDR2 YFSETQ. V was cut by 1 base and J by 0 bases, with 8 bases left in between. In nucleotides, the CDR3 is TGCGCCAGCAGCTTGACGGGCCCCTCTGGAAACACCATATATTTT. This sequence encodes CASSLTGPSGNTIYF. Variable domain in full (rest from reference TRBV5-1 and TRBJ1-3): KAGVTQTPRYLIKTRGQQVTLSCSPISGHRSVSWYQQTPGQGLQFLFEYFSETQRNKGNFPGRFSGRQFSNSRSEMNVSTLELGDSALYLCASSLTGPSGNTIYFGEGSWLTVV.

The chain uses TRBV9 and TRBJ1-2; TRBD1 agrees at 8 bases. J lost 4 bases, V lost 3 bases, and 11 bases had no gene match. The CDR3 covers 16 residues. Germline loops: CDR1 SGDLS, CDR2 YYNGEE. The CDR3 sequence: CASSALRGGQAYGYTF. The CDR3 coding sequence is TGTGCCAGCAGCGCCCTAAGGGGGGGACAGGCCTATGGCTACACCTTC.

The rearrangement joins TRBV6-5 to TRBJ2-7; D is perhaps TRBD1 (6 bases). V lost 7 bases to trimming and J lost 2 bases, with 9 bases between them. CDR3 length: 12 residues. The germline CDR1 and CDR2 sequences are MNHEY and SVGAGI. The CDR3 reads CASNSGAYEQYF. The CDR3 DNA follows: TGTGCCAGCAACTCAGGGGCCTACGAGCAGTACTTC.

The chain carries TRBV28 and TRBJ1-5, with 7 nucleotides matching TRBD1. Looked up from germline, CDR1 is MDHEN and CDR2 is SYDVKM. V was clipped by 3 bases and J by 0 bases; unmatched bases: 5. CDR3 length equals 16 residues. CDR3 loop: CASSFDRAYSNQPQHF. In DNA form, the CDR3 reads TGTGCCAGCAGTTTCGACAGGGCCTATAGCAATCAGCCCCAGCATTTT. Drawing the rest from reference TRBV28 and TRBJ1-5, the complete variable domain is DVKVTQSSRYLVKRTGEKVFLECVQDMDHENMFWYRQDPGLGLRLIYFSYDVKMKEKGDIPEGYSVSREKKERFSLILESASTNQTSMYLCASSFDRAYSNQPQHFGDGTRLSIL.

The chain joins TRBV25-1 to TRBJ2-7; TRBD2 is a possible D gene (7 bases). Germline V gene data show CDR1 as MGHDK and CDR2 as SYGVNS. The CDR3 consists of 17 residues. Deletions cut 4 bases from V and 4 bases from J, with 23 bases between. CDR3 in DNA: TGTGCCAGCAGTGCCCCCCCAGGGGCGGGAGCGGTATACGAGCAGTACTTC. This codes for CASSAPPGAGAVYEQYF.

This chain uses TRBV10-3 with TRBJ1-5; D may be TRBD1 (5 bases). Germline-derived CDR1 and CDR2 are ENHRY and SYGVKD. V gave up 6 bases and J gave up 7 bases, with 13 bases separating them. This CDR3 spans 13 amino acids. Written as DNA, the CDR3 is TGTGCCATCAGCGATCAGGGCGGCCAGCCCCAGCATTTT. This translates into CAISDQGGQPQHF.

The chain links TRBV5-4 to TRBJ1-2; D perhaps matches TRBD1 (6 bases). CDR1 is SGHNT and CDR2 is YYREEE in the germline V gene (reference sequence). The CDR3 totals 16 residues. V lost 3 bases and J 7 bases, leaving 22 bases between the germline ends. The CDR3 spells CASSSTLSGGGFGYTF. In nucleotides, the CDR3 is TGTGCCAGCAGCTCCACCTTATCCGGGGGCGGTTTTGGCTACACCTTC.

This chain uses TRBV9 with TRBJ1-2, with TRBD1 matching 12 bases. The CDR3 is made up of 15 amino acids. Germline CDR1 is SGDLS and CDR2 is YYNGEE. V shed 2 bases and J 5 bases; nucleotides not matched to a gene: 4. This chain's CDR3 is CASSVQGQGAYGYTF. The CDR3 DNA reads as TGTGCCAGCAGCGTCCAGGGACAGGGGGCTTATGGCTACACCTTC.

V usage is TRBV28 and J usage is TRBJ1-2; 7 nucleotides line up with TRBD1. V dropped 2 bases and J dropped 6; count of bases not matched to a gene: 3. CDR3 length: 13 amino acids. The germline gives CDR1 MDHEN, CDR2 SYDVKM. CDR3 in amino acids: CASSLKQGHGYTF. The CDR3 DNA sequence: TGTGCCAGCAGTTTAAAACAGGGGCATGGCTACACCTTC.

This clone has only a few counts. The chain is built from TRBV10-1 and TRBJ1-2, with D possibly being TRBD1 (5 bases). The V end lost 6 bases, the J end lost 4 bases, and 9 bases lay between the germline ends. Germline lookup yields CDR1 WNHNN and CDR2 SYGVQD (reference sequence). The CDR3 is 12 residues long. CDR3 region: CASRGRAYGYTF. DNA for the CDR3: TGCGCCAGCAGGGGCAGGGCCTATGGCTACACCTTC.

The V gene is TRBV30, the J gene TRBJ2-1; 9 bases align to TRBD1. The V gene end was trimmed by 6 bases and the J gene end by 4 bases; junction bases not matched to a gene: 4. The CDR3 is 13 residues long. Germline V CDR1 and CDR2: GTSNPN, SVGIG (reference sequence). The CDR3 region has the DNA TGTGCCTGCGGACAGGGGACATACAATGAGCAGTTCTTC. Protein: CACGQGTYNEQFF. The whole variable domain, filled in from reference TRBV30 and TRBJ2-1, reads SQTIHQWPATLVQPVGSPLSLECTVEGTSNPNLYWYRQAAGRGLQLLFYSVGIGQISSEVPQNLSASRPQDRQFILSSKKLLLSDSGFYLCACGQGTYNEQFFGPGTRLTVL.

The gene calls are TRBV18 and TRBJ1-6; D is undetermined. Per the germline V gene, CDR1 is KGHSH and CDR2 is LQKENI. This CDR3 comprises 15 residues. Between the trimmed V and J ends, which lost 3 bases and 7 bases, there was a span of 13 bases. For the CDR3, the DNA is TGTGCCAGCTCACCGGCGGGTTTTGAGAATTCACCCCTCCACTTT. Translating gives CASSPAGFENSPLHF. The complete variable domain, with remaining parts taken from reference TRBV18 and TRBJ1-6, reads NAGVMQNPRHLVRRRGQEARLRCSPMKGHSHVYWYRQLPEEGLKFMVYLQKENIIDESGMPKERFSAEFPKEGPSILRIQQVVRGDSAAYFCASSPAGFENSPLHFGNGTRLTVT.